This entry lists 3 T cell receptor beta chains sequenced from one sample in a study of cytomegalovirus exposure and HLA in healthy donors. Primers for the PCR totalled 60 Vbeta and 13 Jbeta. TCRdb keeps only in-frame clones here, not all; method: immunoSEQ multiplex PCR. The table has roughly 93,000 clones, roughly three quarters seen once. The sequencing sample was made of PBMCs. The receptors shown here come from a man aged 40-49 years in good health and CMV-seronegative.

The chain couples TRBV4-3 to TRBJ2-2; 7 bases map to TRBD2. V lost 3 bases and J lost 4; bases outside the gene matches: 11. From germline, CDR1 is LGHNA and CDR2 YSLEER. The CDR3 totals 17 residues. The CDR3 is CASSQDWGGVGTGELFF. The CDR3 region has the DNA TGCGCCAGCAGCCAGGACTGGGGGGGTGTTGGCACCGGGGAGCTGTTTTTT.

The chain joins TRBV7-8 to TRBJ2-5; D might be TRBD1 (5 bases). CDR1 and CDR2 (germline): SGHVS, FQNEAQ. This CDR3 is built from 13 residues. The V end was cut by 1 base, the J end by 2 bases, with 5 bases between. The CDR3 reads CASSLDRQETQYF. The CDR3 region has the DNA TGTGCCAGCAGCTTAGACAGGCAAGAGACCCAGTACTTC.

The chain carries TRBV4-2 and TRBJ2-3, with TRBD2 matching over 12 bases. Per germline, CDR1 LGHNA and CDR2 YNFKEQ. This CDR3 contains 16 residues. The junction had 7 bases not matched to a gene; V was cut back by 6 bases and J by 3 bases. The CDR3 DNA reads TGTGCCAGCAGGCTAGGACTAGCGGGACTAACAGATACGCAGTATTTT. Amino acid sequence: CASRLGLAGLTDTQYF.